The rows below give T cell receptor beta chains drawn from one sample of a study of identifying expanded T cells in peripheral blood. TCRdb keeps only in-frame clones here, not all; method: immunoSEQ multiplex PCR. Among around 100,000 clones, 88% were seen once, and the ten largest hold roughly 14%. The sequenced material came from blood. These receptors all come from a person aged 18 to 75 in good health. Each CDR3 is given with its conserved first and last residue. D genes are given only for firm matches. For some rows the clone size is stated as once, few or many, or as a class when expanded; others skip it.

V,D,size,J,DNA,CDR3
TRBV29-1,.,.,TRBJ1-1,TGCAGCGTTGAAGAGGGCAACACTGAAGCTTTCTTT,CSVEEGNTEAFF
TRBV6-5,.,.,TRBJ2-7,TGTGCCAGCATCGGGCAAGGGGCCTACGAGCAGTACTTC,CASIGQGAYEQYF
TRBV28,TRBD1,few,TRBJ2-7,TGTGCCAGCACCATTGGGGGACAGGGGATAGGCGAGCAGTACTTC,CASTIGGQGIGEQYF
TRBV7-9,TRBD1,few,TRBJ2-1,TGTGCCAGCAGCTTAGGGCGACAGGGGCTTTGGAATGAGCAGTTCTTC,CASSLGRQGLWNEQFF
TRBV9,TRBD1,.,TRBJ2-2,TGTGCCAGCAGCGTAGCTATGGCGGGACAGGGGCCCGGGGAGCTGTTTTTT,CASSVAMAGQGPGELFF
TRBV7-9,TRBD2,.,TRBJ2-3,TGTGCCAGCATCAATAACCCTAGCGGGAGTTCTGGAGATACGCAGTATTTT,CASINNPSGSSGDTQYF
TRBV4-1,.,.,TRBJ2-7,TGCGCCAGCAGCCAAGGGGCCAAGGAGGCTATATACGAGCAGTACTTC,CASSQGAKEAIYEQYF
TRBV4-1,.,.,TRBJ2-1,TGCGCCAGCAGCCCGAAAGTAGCGGTCTCCTACAATGAGCAGTTCTTC,CASSPKVAVSYNEQFF
TRBV19,.,.,TRBJ2-2,TGTGCCAGTAGTATAGTATTCACACATCCCGGCACCGGGGAGCTGTTTTTT,CASSIVFTHPGTGELFF
TRBV7-3,.,.,TRBJ2-1,TGTGCCAGCAGCAAACTAGGGGCCCTGAACAATGAGCAGTTCTTC,CASSKLGALNNEQFF
TRBV14,.,once,TRBJ1-2,TGTGCCAGCAGCCAAGACGCTTCTAACTATGGCTACACCTTC,CASSQDASNYGYTF
TRBV10-3,TRBD1,.,TRBJ1-4,TGTGCCATCAGTGAGAAGGGACAGGGGTTTGAAAAACTGTTTTTT,CAISEKGQGFEKLFF
TRBV6-1,.,.,TRBJ2-7,TGTGCCAGCAGGCTACCCTCAGGCGAGCAGTACTTC,CASRLPSGEQYF
TRBV12-5,.,.,TRBJ2-5,TGTGCTAGTGGTCTGGGGGAGACCCAGTACTTC,CASGLGETQYF
TRBV7-2,.,.,TRBJ2-3,TGTGCCAGCAGCTCAAGCCGGGATCGGACAGATACGCAGTATTTT,CASSSSRDRTDTQYF
TRBV19,.,.,TRBJ1-5,TGTGCCAGTAGTCAACTACACGGGCCCTTCCCGAGCAATCAGCCCCAGCATTTT,CASSQLHGPFPSNQPQHF
TRBV5-6,.,few,TRBJ2-7,TGTGCCAGCAGCCCAAAGCAAATTAGCGGCCCCTCCTACGAGCAGTACTTC,CASSPKQISGPSYEQYF
TRBV7-2,TRBD2,.,TRBJ2-3,TGTGCCAGCAGCTTAGGGCTAGCGGGGGGAGCAGATACGCAGTATTTT,CASSLGLAGGADTQYF
TRBV19,.,.,TRBJ2-3,TGTGCCAGTAGTGAGGGGTCTGGCACAGATACGCAGTATTTT,CASSEGSGTDTQYF
TRBV7-2,.,.,TRBJ1-5,TGTGCCAGCAGCTTCGCCCGGGGGGGCAATCAGCCCCAGCATTTT,CASSFARGGNQPQHF
TRBV27,.,.,TRBJ2-1,TGTGCCAGCAGTCCAGGGGCGTCTCCCTACAATGAGCAGTTCTTC,CASSPGASPYNEQFF
TRBV5-6,TRBD1,.,TRBJ1-2,TGTGCCAGCAGACTCCGGGACAGGGGGCATGGCTACACCTTC,CASRLRDRGHGYTF
TRBV10-3,.,.,TRBJ2-3,TGTGCCATCAGTGAACGGGGAGATACGCAGTATTTT,CAISERGDTQYF
TRBV2,.,.,TRBJ1-6,TGTGCCAGCAGAAAGGTGGAGGATTCACCCCTCCACTTT,CASRKVEDSPLHF
TRBV6-1,.,.,TRBJ1-5,TGTGCCAGCAGTGATGGGGCAGGGGTTGATCAGCCCCAGCATTTT,CASSDGAGVDQPQHF
TRBV7-2,TRBD2,.,TRBJ2-5,TGTGCCAGCGTCCGGACTAGCGGAGAGGGGACCCAGTACTTC,CASVRTSGEGTQYF
TRBV7-9,TRBD2,.,TRBJ2-1,TGTGCCAGCAGGCCACTAGCGGGAGATTACAATGAGCAGTTCTTC,CASRPLAGDYNEQFF
TRBV28,.,.,TRBJ2-7,TGTGCCAGCAGTTTACTAGCTTACGAGCAGTACTTC,CASSLLAYEQYF
TRBV9,.,few,TRBJ1-5,TGTGCCAGCAGCGCAGACAGCGCAAGCAATCAGCCCCAGCATTTT,CASSADSASNQPQHF
TRBV7-9,.,.,TRBJ1-2,TGTGCCAGCAGCTTAGCGGGCTGGGACGGCGGCTACACCTTC,CASSLAGWDGGYTF
TRBV15,.,.,TRBJ2-5,TGTGCCACCAGCAGAGATAGCGGCTACCAAGAGACCCAGTACTTC,CATSRDSGYQETQYF
TRBV11-2,.,.,TRBJ1-3,TGTGCCAGCAGCTCAACATCGCACACCATATATTTT,CASSSTSHTIYF
TRBV4-1,TRBD2,.,TRBJ2-5,TGCGCCAGCAGCCAAGCCCTAGCGGGGGGGCGGGAGACCCAGTACTTC,CASSQALAGGRETQYF
TRBV6-1,TRBD1,.,TRBJ1-2,TGTGCCAGCAGGGGACAGGCCGCCCTCTATGGCTACACCTTC,CASRGQAALYGYTF
TRBV28,TRBD2,.,TRBJ2-1,TGTGCCAGCAGCCCAGCTAGGGGAAGGAGCGGGAGTAAGGATGAGCAGTTCTTC,CASSPARGRSGSKDEQFF
TRBV9,.,.,TRBJ1-2,TGTGCCAGCAGCGTAGAGCCAGACAACTATGGCTACACCTTC,CASSVEPDNYGYTF
TRBV4-1,.,.,TRBJ1-5,TGCGCCAGCAGCCAAGACCGCAGGGCCGAGAGTCAGCCCCAGCATTTT,CASSQDRRAESQPQHF
TRBV5-6,.,.,TRBJ1-5,TGTGCCAGCAGCTGGAGGGACGGGGGGGCGAATCAGCCCCAGCATTTT,CASSWRDGGANQPQHF
TRBV7-9,TRBD2,.,TRBJ2-3,TGTGCCAGCAGCTTAGCCGGGACTAGCGGGGCAGATACGCAGTATTTT,CASSLAGTSGADTQYF
TRBV9,TRBD1,.,TRBJ1-1,TGTGCCAGCAGCACTCGTTTAGGGGCAGGGGGGAACACTGAAGCTTTCTTT,CASSTRLGAGGNTEAFF
TRBV19,TRBD1,.,TRBJ1-2,TGTGCCAGTAGTAGACCGGGACAGGGAACTAACTATGGCTACACCTTC,CASSRPGQGTNYGYTF
TRBV6-1,.,.,TRBJ1-3,TGTGCCAGCGGAGGTTGGGGGCCTGGAAACACCATATATTTT,CASGGWGPGNTIYF
TRBV5-1,.,.,TRBJ2-3,TGCGCCAGCAGTAGGAGAACAGCCGGGACCACAATTGATACGCAGTATTTT,CASSRRTAGTTIDTQYF
TRBV27,TRBD2,.,TRBJ2-2,TGTGCCAGCACCTATAACGGGGGGGAAACCGGGGAGCTGTTTTTT,CASTYNGGETGELFF
TRBV30,TRBD2,.,TRBJ2-3,TGTGCCTGGAGTGTACGCAGCGGGGGGTTGGATACGCAGTATTTT,CAWSVRSGGLDTQYF
TRBV10-3,TRBD1,few,TRBJ2-7,TGTGCCAGCATCGGGACAGGCCCCTACGAGCAGTACTTC,CASIGTGPYEQYF
TRBV19,.,.,TRBJ2-1,TGTGCCAGTAGTATGCAGGGGGCGAGCGGGAGTTCTTTCTCCTACAATGAGCAGTTCTTC,CASSMQGASGSSFSYNEQFF
TRBV19,.,.,TRBJ1-6,TGTGCCAGCAATTCGCCCCGTTCACCCCTCCACTTT,CASNSPRSPLHF
TRBV6-5,TRBD1,.,TRBJ1-1,TGTGCCAGCAGTTTCAGGGGGCTAAACACTGAAGCTTTCTTT,CASSFRGLNTEAFF
TRBV5-1,TRBD2,.,TRBJ2-3,TGCGCCAGCAGCACTAGCGGGAGGTCAGATACGCAGTATTTT,CASSTSGRSDTQYF
TRBV5-6,.,.,TRBJ2-7,TGTGCCAGCAGCTTGATTAGGACCGCCTTCTACGAGCAGTACTTC,CASSLIRTAFYEQYF
TRBV19,.,.,TRBJ2-5,.,CASSIVATLGIGETQYF
TRBV19,.,.,TRBJ2-5,TGTGCCAGTAGTATCGGAGGGGCGGCGGGGGAGACCCAGTACTTC,CASSIGGAAGETQYF
TRBV7-3,.,.,TRBJ1-2,TGTGCCAGCAGCCGTCAAGGGGGAGTCCTTCCCTTCGGCTACACCTTC,CASSRQGGVLPFGYTF
TRBV7-2,TRBD2,.,TRBJ2-7,TGTGCCAGCAGCGCCAGGACTAGCGGGGACTACGAGCAGTACTTC,CASSARTSGDYEQYF
TRBV4-2,.,.,TRBJ2-5,TGTGCCAGCAGCCAAAGCAAGTCTCAAGAGACCCAGTACTTC,CASSQSKSQETQYF
TRBV19,TRBD1,.,TRBJ1-1,TGTGCCAGTAGTCCCGGGGACAGATTGAACACTGAAGCTTTCTTT,CASSPGDRLNTEAFF
TRBV7-2,TRBD1,once,TRBJ2-7,TGTGCCAGCAGCCCCCACGGACAGGGTTTCGGCGAGCAGTACTTC,CASSPHGQGFGEQYF
TRBV6-6,TRBD1,few,TRBJ1-2,TGTGCCACGTCCACGGGGGACAGCCCTGGCTACACCTTC,CATSTGDSPGYTF